This TCR beta chain was observed in a study of T cells in localized non-small cell lung cancer. Using immunoSEQ multiplex PCR, the repertoire was profiled, and TCRdb retains in-frame clones only, with some absent. The repertoire consists of around 2,000 clones, with over 15% occurring once and the leading ten covering over 10%. The CDR3 contains 15 residues. Per germline, CDR1 GTSNPN and CDR2 SVGIG (reference sequence). Trimming stripped 4 bases from V and 4 bases from J, with 20 bases between. This clone was detected a few times. The source is a male donor aged 60 or over with stage I non-small cell lung cancer. The V call is TRBV30, the J call TRBJ2-7, with D possibly matching TRBD2 (6 bases). Specimen: normal lung tissue next to the tumor, collected before any cancer treatment. As DNA, the CDR3 is TGTGCCTGGAAGGGCTACGGGGCAGGGAGGTACGAGCAGTACTTC. Translated, it gives CAWKGYGAGRYEQYF.